This T cell receptor beta chain was documented in a study of T cell responses to AZD1222 COVID-19 vaccine. Assay used: immunoSEQ multiplex PCR; TCRdb lists only in-frame clones, some missing. The sample has some 140,000 clones, 80% to 90% seen once. The sequence was obtained from an adult in good health. The sample consisted of peripheral blood, taken on day 0 of MenACWY control vaccination.

CDR3 coding DNA: TGTGCCAGTAGTAGGGGGACACAACCACCCTATGGCTACACCTTC. Its protein is CASSRGTQPPYGYTF. The V call is TRBV19, the J call TRBJ1-2, with D possibly matching TRBD1 (6 bases). Germline CDR1 LNHDA, CDR2 SQIVND (reference sequence). V lost 4 bases to trimming and J lost 4 bases, with 16 bases between them. The CDR3 totals 15 residues.